This record covers a single TCR beta chain. Antigen: not known. The PCR was carried out with 60 Vbeta primers and 13 Jbeta primers. Assay used: immunoSEQ multiplex PCR; TCRdb lists only in-frame clones, some missing. The data hold under 200,000 clones, with 75% to 90% observed a single time. This sample stems from a study of cytomegalovirus exposure and HLA in healthy donors. Study-level points and caveats: One variant, a missense change in DCLRE1C, was linked in a later analysis to TCR beta V- and J-gene trimming. The authors later found TCR association rates varying by HLA locus, with DRB1 most and HLA-C fewest. An analysis done earlier found most TCR beta V segments productive about 90% or about 30% of the time.

The CDR3 spans 15 residues. J gave up 0 bases and V 5 bases, and 4 bases lay outside the gene matches. Germline CDR1 is SGHVS and CDR2 is FNYEAQ. Source material: PBMCs. The rearrangement uses TRBV7-6 and TRBJ1-3, with 7 nucleotides matching TRBD1. This clonotype was sampled from a human donor in good health. DNA for the CDR3: TGTGCCAGCAGCGCGGGACAGCACTCTGGAAACACCATATATTTT. Translation gives CASSAGQHSGNTIYF. Supplemented by reference TRBV7-6 and TRBJ1-3, the full variable domain reads GAGVSQSPRYKVTKRGQDVALRCDPISGHVSLYWYRQALGQGPEFLTYFNYEAQQDKSGLPNDRFSAERPEGSISTLTIQRTEQRDSAMYRCASSAGQHSGNTIYFGEGSWLTVV.